Shown below are 15 T cell receptor beta chains from a single sample sequenced in a study of beta chain features in type 1 diabetes. The whole isolated RNA underwent reverse transcription, so sequencing captured expressed TCRB transcripts. Profiled with immunoSEQ multiplex PCR; TCRdb holds only in-frame clones, not every one. The data hold 60,000 or so clones, with 59% observed a single time. The sample comprised Tregs from blood. These TCRs come from a woman under 30 in good health.

This clone was seen a few times. The chain carries TRBV6-1 and TRBJ1-1; D remains ambiguous. Germline V gene data show CDR1 as MNHNS and CDR2 as SASEGT. Trimming took off 8 bases at V and 5 bases at J, with 15 bases between the two ends. This CDR3 spans 13 amino acids. The CDR3 DNA is TGTGCCAGCGGGAGCCCGGGCAGGACTGAAGCTTTCTTT. This gives the protein CASGSPGRTEAFF.

This chain uses TRBV6-5 with TRBJ2-3; a possible D gene is TRBD2 (6 bases). Germline-derived CDR1 and CDR2 are MNHEY and SVGAGI. The CDR3 has 15 amino acids. The V end lost 2 bases, the J end lost 2 bases, and 11 bases lay between the germline ends. The CDR3 sequence is CASSYQAGTTDTQYF. The CDR3 DNA reads as TGTGCCAGCAGTTACCAGGCGGGGACCACAGATACGCAGTATTTT.

This clone was counted a single time. The V call is TRBV5-8, the J call TRBJ2-2; no firm D call. The CDR3 contains 15 residues. Germline CDR1 SGHTS, CDR2 YDEGEE. Trimming took off 5 bases at V and 0 bases at J, with 11 bases between the two ends. Here the CDR3 reads CASRSGASNTGELFF. In nucleotides, the CDR3 is TGTGCCAGCAGGTCAGGCGCTTCGAACACCGGGGAGCTGTTTTTT.

The chain combines TRBV4-2 with TRBJ2-3; TRBD2 matches at 7 bases. The J segment lost 0 bases and the V segment lost 0 bases, leaving 0 bases of the junction unmatched. This CDR3 is 15 amino acids long. CDR1 and CDR2 (germline): LGHNA, YNFKEQ. The CDR3 spells CASSQEGGSTDTQYF. The CDR3 DNA reads TGTGCCAGCAGCCAAGAGGGGGGGAGCACAGATACGCAGTATTTT.

This clone was seen a handful of times. This rearrangement joins TRBV29-1 to TRBJ2-1; 9 nucleotides match TRBD2. CDR1 is SQVTM, CDR2 ANQGSEA, per germline. The CDR3 has 13 amino acids. After removal of 6 bases from V and 3 bases from J, the junction contained 3 bases not matched to a gene. For the CDR3, the DNA is TGCAGCGTAGGGACTAGCCTCTACAATGAGCAGTTCTTC. Translation gives CSVGTSLYNEQFF.

This chain's CDR3 is CASSMGQGIDTQYF. CDR3 bases: TGTGCCAGTAGTATGGGACAGGGGATAGATACGCAGTATTTT. The chain combines TRBV19 with TRBJ2-3; TRBD1 agrees at 10 bases. The CDR3 covers 14 residues. Germline V gene data show CDR1 as LNHDA and CDR2 as SQIVND (reference sequence). Losses at the gene ends were 3 bases for V and 5 bases for J; bases not matched to a gene: 2.

J is TRBJ2-5 and V is TRBV27; D not certain. Germline CDR1 and CDR2: MNHEY and SMNVEV (reference sequence). V lost 10 bases and J 5 bases, leaving 20 bases between the germline ends. The CDR3 spans 14 residues. As DNA, the CDR3 is TGTGCCACTCGCCTCGGCTACTCTAGGGAGACCCAGTACTTC. Amino acids: CATRLGYSRETQYF.

The gene calls are TRBV27 and TRBJ2-1, with D possibly matching TRBD2 (5 bases). Germline V lookup: CDR1 MNHEY, CDR2 SMNVEV (reference sequence). V lost 5 bases and J lost 10, with 18 bases in between. This CDR3 is 14 amino acids long. The CDR3 is CASSPGWLESEQFF. CDR3 bases: TGTGCCAGCAGTCCGGGGTGGCTGGAGTCGGAGCAGTTCTTC.

The V gene is TRBV4-2, the J gene TRBJ2-7; a possible D gene is TRBD2 (5 bases). The CDR3 has 14 amino acids. V lost 4 bases, J lost 0 bases, and 10 bases lay in between. The germline CDR1 and CDR2 sequences are LGHNA and YNFKEQ. CDR3 amino acids: CASSRTGSSYEQYF. The CDR3 DNA is TGTGCCAGCAGCCGGACGGGAAGCTCCTACGAGCAGTACTTC.

The rearrangement links TRBV28 to TRBJ2-5, with D maybe TRBD2 (6 bases). The closer fit of TRBJ2-7 to the DNA end suggests the J call may be wrong. The CDR3 spans 16 residues. The germline V gene has CDR1 MDHEN and CDR2 SYDVKM. The CDR3 region has the DNA TGTGCCAGCAGTTCTCCGGGACTGAAGAGCTCCTACGAGCAGTACTTC. It is translated as CASSSPGLKSSYEQYF.

This clone appeared a few times. The chain combines TRBV4-3 with TRBJ2-1; 9 bases are shared with TRBD2. The V segment lost 1 base and the J segment 8 bases; nucleotides outside the gene matches: 6. Germline CDR1 and CDR2: LGHNA and YSLEER. This CDR3 is built from 15 residues. The CDR3 spells CASSQGGGALHEQFF. CDR3 nucleotide sequence: TGCGCCAGCAGCCAAGGCGGGGGGGCTCTTCATGAGCAGTTCTTC.

This sequence joins TRBV7-2 and TRBJ2-1; D is ambiguous. The V end lost 4 bases, the J end lost 3 bases, and 13 bases lay between the germline ends. This CDR3 has 15 residues. Germline V CDR1 and CDR2: SGHTA, FQGNSA. The CDR3 loop reads CASSYPTARYNEQFF. The DNA for the CDR3 is TGTGCCAGCAGCTACCCGACTGCCCGCTACAATGAGCAGTTCTTC.

The J gene is TRBJ2-3, the V gene TRBV19; no definite D call. Trimming took 6 bases from V and 7 from J, leaving 5 bases between them. The CDR3 runs 10 residues. Germline-derived CDR1 and CDR2 are LNHDA and SQIVND (reference sequence). The CDR3: CASRPNTQYF. CDR3 coding DNA: TGTGCCAGTAGGCCTAATACGCAGTATTTT.

As DNA, the CDR3 is TGTGCCAGCAGCTTAGGCCTAGCGGGTACTCAAGAGACCCAGTACTTC. Translation gives CASSLGLAGTQETQYF. The chain combines TRBV7-8 with TRBJ2-5; 8 bases are a match to TRBD2. V was clipped by 1 base and J by 2 bases; unmatched bases: 6. The CDR3 extends over 16 amino acids. The germline gives CDR1 SGHVS, CDR2 FQNEAQ.

This chain joins TRBV5-1 and TRBJ2-1; the D gene is possibly TRBD1 (6 bases). The CDR3 spans 16 residues. The germline CDR1 and CDR2 sequences are SGHRS and YFSETQ. Between the trimmed V and J ends, which lost 6 bases and 1 base, there was a span of 17 bases. CDR3 DNA: TGCGCCAGCACCGTGGGGGCGGGTCCATCCTACAATGAGCAGTTCTTC. This sequence encodes CASTVGAGPSYNEQFF. The full variable domain, with the rest looked up from reference TRBV5-1 and TRBJ2-1, is KAGVTQTPRYLIKTRGQQVTLSCSPISGHRSVSWYQQTPGQGLQFLFEYFSETQRNKGNFPGRFSGRQFSNSRSEMNVSTLELGDSALYLCASTVGAGPSYNEQFFGPGTRLTVL.